The 21 T cell receptor beta chains below were found in one sample sequenced in a study of T cell responses to AZD1222 COVID-19 vaccine. Sequencing was performed with immunoSEQ multiplex PCR; in TCRdb, only in-frame clones are kept and a portion is missing. The sample contains about 160,000 clones, roughly 90% of which appear only once. The sequenced sample was peripheral blood, obtained on day 0 of AZD1222 vaccination. These receptor sequences come from an adult in good health.

The rearrangement joins TRBV27 to TRBJ2-7, with 8 bases matching TRBD2. V trimming: 10 bases; J trimming: 6 bases; junction bases outside the gene matches: 11. The CDR3 is 13 amino acids. From germline, CDR1 is MNHEY and CDR2 SMNVEV (reference sequence). The DNA of the CDR3 is TGTGCCATCAAGACGCGGGGGGATAGCGAGCAGTACTTC. It translates to CAIKTRGDSEQYF.

This sequence joins TRBV5-5 and TRBJ1-5; tentatively, D is TRBD1 (6 bases). There are 15 residues in the CDR3. Trimming left V 1 base short and J 4 bases short, with 12 bases between. Germline V gene data show CDR1 as SGHKS and CDR2 as YYEKEE (reference sequence). The DNA for the CDR3 is TGTGCCAGCAGCTTGTTTGGGACACCAAATCAGCCCCAGCATTTT. Encoded protein: CASSLFGTPNQPQHF.

The chain combines TRBV4-3 with TRBJ2-5; TRBD2 matches at 7 bases. CDR1 is LGHNA and CDR2 is YSLEER in the germline V gene. Trimming took 1 base from V and 5 from J; bases not matched to a gene: 10. This CDR3 contains 16 residues. The CDR3 is CASSQGSGGRSETQYF. CDR3 DNA: TGCGCCAGCAGCCAAGGGTCGGGGGGACGGAGCGAGACCCAGTACTTC.

The genes are TRBV6-5 and TRBJ2-1; weak D call: TRBD2 (6 bases). This CDR3 region has 13 residues. Trimming cost V 9 bases and J 4 bases, with 13 bases left between them. Germline V gives CDR1 MNHEY, CDR2 SVGAGI. CDR3 coding DNA: TGTGCCAGTCATAGCGGCCTATACAATGAGCAGTTCTTC. Its translation: CASHSGLYNEQFF.

The V and J genes are TRBV28 and TRBJ2-7; 10 bases align to TRBD1. The CDR3 runs to 13 residues. Trimming took 7 bases from V and 9 from J; bases not matched to a gene: 9. Germline CDR1 reads MDHEN; CDR2 reads SYDVKM. CDR3 region: CASTGTGAVRQYF. For the CDR3, the DNA is TGTGCCAGCACCGGGACAGGGGCAGTTAGGCAGTACTTC.

The V and J genes are TRBV12-3 or TRBV12-4 and TRBJ1-2, with TRBD1 identical over 9 bases. The trim removed 6 bases at V and 9 bases at J, leaving 8 bases unmatched. The CDR3 covers 13 residues. As DNA, the CDR3 is TGTGCCAGCAGCCGAACAGGGGGCGTGCGCTACACCTTC. Its translation is CASSRTGGVRYTF.

The rearrangement links TRBV7-9 to TRBJ1-6, with a possible D match to TRBD1 (6 bases). V shed 4 bases and J shed 11 bases, with 15 bases lying between them. The CDR3 length is 14 residues. Per the germline V gene, CDR1 is SEHNR and CDR2 is FQNEAQ (reference sequence). The CDR3 protein is CASSSQGHLAPLHF. CDR3 DNA sequence: TGTGCCAGCAGCTCACAGGGTCATCTAGCACCCCTCCACTTT.

This rearrangement joins TRBV7-9 to TRBJ1-4, with D hard to call. The germline gives CDR1 SEHNR, CDR2 FQNEAQ (reference sequence). This CDR3 spans 15 amino acids. Trimming removed 1 base at V and 0 bases at J, with 6 bases between. This CDR3 reads CASSLGDATNEKLFF. The CDR3 coding sequence is TGTGCCAGCAGCTTAGGAGATGCAACTAATGAAAAACTGTTTTTT.

In regard to this clone: One junction end does not reproduce the germline sequence, and a read error may be involved. The chain joins TRBV3-1 (or the pseudogene TRBV3-2) to TRBJ1-5; no clear D. Germline V gene data show CDR1 as LGHDT and CDR2 as YNNKEL (reference sequence). There are 12 residues in the CDR3. The CDR3 sequence: CASSKEEGAQHF. Written as DNA, the CDR3 is TGTGCCAGCAGCAAAGAGGAGGGAGCCCAGCATTTT.

The rearrangement uses TRBV2 and TRBJ1-2; TRBD1 matches 8 bases. The junction had 7 bases not matched to a gene; V was cut back by 6 bases and J by 4 bases. The CDR3 is 14 residues long. In germline, CDR1 is SNHLY, CDR2 FYNNEI. In nucleotides, the CDR3 is TGTGCCAGCAGGGACAGGGACGTATCCTATGGCTACACCTTC. Residues: CASRDRDVSYGYTF. The entire variable domain, with the rest obtained from reference TRBV2 and TRBJ1-2, is as follows: EPEVTQTPSHQVTQMGQEVILRCVPISNHLYFYWYRQILGQKVEFLVSFYNNEISEKSEIFDDQFSVERPDGSNFTLKIRSTKLEDSAMYFCASRDRDVSYGYTFGSGTRLTVV.

This chain uses TRBV30 with TRBJ2-6; D is unresolved. The length of the CDR3 is 13 residues. The germline V gene has CDR1 GTSNPN and CDR2 SVGIG (reference sequence). The V end lost 1 base, the J end lost 2 bases, and 3 bases lay between the germline ends. Here the CDR3 DNA reads TGTGCCTGGAGTGGCCCTGGGGCCAACGTCCTGACTTTC. It yields the protein CAWSGPGANVLTF.

The table lists this clone with a count of one. The V call is TRBV3-1 (or the pseudogene TRBV3-2), the J call TRBJ1-1, with 7 positions matching TRBD1. The CDR3 runs to 15 residues. The germline V gene has CDR1 LGHDT and CDR2 YNNKEL (reference sequence). The V and J ends lost 3 bases and 8 bases, in that order; junction bases with no gene match: 12. The CDR3 spells CASSHLTGHDEEAFF. The CDR3 nucleotides read TGTGCCAGCAGCCATTTGACAGGGCACGATGAGGAAGCTTTCTTT.

The V gene is TRBV7-2, the J gene TRBJ2-7; D is possibly TRBD1 or TRBD2 (5 bases each). CDR1 is SGHTA and CDR2 is FQGNSA in the germline V gene. This CDR3 comprises 14 residues. V dropped 5 bases and J dropped 5 bases, with 16 bases sitting between them. The CDR3 sequence is CASSRLGGFDEQYF. The CDR3 DNA sequence: TGTGCCAGCAGCAGACTTGGGGGTTTCGACGAGCAGTACTTC.

This chain connects TRBV19 to TRBJ2-3; 8 bases map to TRBD1. The CDR3 has 15 residues. The ends lost 7 bases at V and 0 bases at J; junction bases unmatched: 6. Looked up from germline, CDR1 is LNHDA and CDR2 is SQIVND (reference sequence). CDR3 amino acids: CASTQRQGSTDTQYF. CDR3 nucleotide sequence: TGTGCCAGTACCCAACGACAGGGGAGCACAGATACGCAGTATTTT.

The chain links TRBV4-2 to TRBJ1-3, with a tentative D call TRBD1 (6 bases). Between the trimmed V and J ends, which lost 6 bases and 0 bases, there was a span of 15 bases. This CDR3 is 16 amino acids long. In germline, CDR1 is LGHNA, CDR2 YNFKEQ. As DNA, the CDR3 is TGTGCCAGCAGTACGCAGGACAGCTACTCTGGAAACACCATATATTTT. It is translated as CASSTQDSYSGNTIYF.

V usage is TRBV7-2 and J usage is TRBJ1-5; 7 positions agree with TRBD1. The CDR3 length is 15 residues. J gave up 3 bases and V 2 bases, and 4 bases lay outside the gene matches. Germline V gene lookup returns CDR1 SGHTA and CDR2 FQGNSA. Here the CDR3 reads CASSLLGQNNQPQHF. CDR3 sequence (DNA): TGTGCCAGCAGCTTATTGGGACAGAACAATCAGCCCCAGCATTTT.

This sequence joins TRBV3-1 (or the pseudogene TRBV3-2) and TRBJ2-1; the match to TRBD2 covers 14 bases. The germline V gene encodes CDR1 LGHDT and CDR2 YNNKEL (reference sequence). The V gene end was trimmed by 4 bases and the J gene end by 0 bases; junction bases not matched to a gene: 2. The CDR3 has 17 residues. The CDR3 DNA sequence: TGTGCCAGCAGCCGGACTAGCGGGGGGACCTCCTACAATGAGCAGTTCTTC. This translates into CASSRTSGGTSYNEQFF.

V gene TRBV5-4 combines with J gene TRBJ2-1; unclear D gene. CDR1 SGHNT and CDR2 YYREEE come from the germline V gene (reference sequence). The CDR3 has 17 residues. Trimming stripped 2 bases from V and 0 bases from J, with 15 bases between. The CDR3 region is CASSLALQATSYNEQFF. Written as DNA, the CDR3 is TGTGCCAGCAGCTTAGCCCTTCAGGCGACCTCCTACAATGAGCAGTTCTTC.

This chain uses TRBV5-4 with TRBJ2-1; D might be TRBD1 (5 bases). Deletions cut 4 bases from V and 3 bases from J, with 11 bases between. Germline lookup yields CDR1 SGHNT and CDR2 YYREEE (reference sequence). CDR3 size: 14 residues. The CDR3 DNA reads as TGTGCCAGCAGCCGGCAAGGGGACTACAATGAGCAGTTCTTC. As protein: CASSRQGDYNEQFF.

The gene calls are TRBV5-4 and TRBJ2-2, with a tentative D call TRBD1 (5 bases). Germline assignment: CDR1 SGHNT and CDR2 YYREEE (reference sequence). The CDR3 is 15 amino acids. V shed 4 bases and J shed 3 bases, with 13 bases lying between them. In DNA form, the CDR3 reads TGTGCCAGCAGCCCAGGGAATCGTGACACCGGGGAGCTGTTTTTT. Translating gives CASSPGNRDTGELFF.

V and J are TRBV11-2 and TRBJ2-5, with D uncertain. V lost 1 base and J lost 2, with 5 bases in between. In germline, CDR1 is SGHAT, CDR2 FQNNGV. This CDR3 has 13 residues. CDR3 in amino acids: CASSLVPQETQYF. In DNA, the CDR3 is TGTGCCAGCAGCTTAGTGCCTCAAGAGACCCAGTACTTC. Combining the CDR3 with reference TRBV11-2 and TRBJ2-5 gives the whole variable domain EAGVAQSPRYKIIEKRQSVAFWCNPISGHATLYWYQQILGQGPKLLIQFQNNGVVDDSQLPKDRFSAERLKGVDSTLKIQPAKLEDSAVYLCASSLVPQETQYFGPGTRLLVL.